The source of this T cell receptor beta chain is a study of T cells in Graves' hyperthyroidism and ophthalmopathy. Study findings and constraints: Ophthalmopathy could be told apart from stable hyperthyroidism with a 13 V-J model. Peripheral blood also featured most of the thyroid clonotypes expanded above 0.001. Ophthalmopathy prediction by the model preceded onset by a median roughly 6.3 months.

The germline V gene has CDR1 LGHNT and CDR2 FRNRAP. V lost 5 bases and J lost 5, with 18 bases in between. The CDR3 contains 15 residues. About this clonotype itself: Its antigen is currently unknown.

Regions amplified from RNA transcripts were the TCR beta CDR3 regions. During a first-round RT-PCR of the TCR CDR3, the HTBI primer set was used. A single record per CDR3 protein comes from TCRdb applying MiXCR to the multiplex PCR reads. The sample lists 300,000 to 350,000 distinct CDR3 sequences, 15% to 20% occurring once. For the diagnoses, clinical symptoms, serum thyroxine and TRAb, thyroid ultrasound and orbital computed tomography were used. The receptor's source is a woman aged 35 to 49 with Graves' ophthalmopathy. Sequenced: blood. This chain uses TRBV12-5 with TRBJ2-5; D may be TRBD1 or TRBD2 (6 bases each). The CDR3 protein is CASGPQGTGGETQYF. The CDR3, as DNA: TGTGCTAGTGGTCCGCAGGGGACCGGAGGGGAGACCCAGTACTTC.